One and the same sample provided the 22 T cell receptor beta chains below, sequenced in a study of Graves' ophthalmopathy and Graves' hyperthyroidism. The TCR beta CDR3 regions underwent amplification from RNA transcripts. An opening RT-PCR round employed HTBI primers and preceded a second-round multiplex PCR. TCRdb reprocessed the multiplex PCR reads with MiXCR, giving one entry per CDR3 protein. The sample lists hundreds of thousands of distinct CDR3 sequences, around a fifth seen once, with more than 5.5% in the top ten. Sequencing was done on a sample of peripheral blood. These receptors were obtained from a young woman with stable Graves' hyperthyroidism. Some clones in this sample may be carry-over from other donors' samples.

The sample holds many counts of this clonotype. CDR3 amino acids: CASSSRGRQETQYF. In nucleotides, the CDR3 is TGTGCCAGCAGTTCGCGGGGCAGACAAGAGACCCAGTACTTC. This chain joins TRBV2 and TRBJ2-5; perhaps TRBD2 as D (6 bases). The CDR3 is 14 residues long. The V gene lost 5 bases and the J gene lost 2 bases, with 12 bases spanning the gap. Per the germline V gene, CDR1 is SNHLY and CDR2 is FYNNEI.

This chain connects TRBV10-3 to TRBJ2-7; TRBD1 agrees at 9 bases. Unmatched junction bases numbered 6, after V lost 3 bases and J lost 6 bases. Germline assignment: CDR1 ENHRY and CDR2 SYGVKD. The CDR3 covers 14 residues. Here the CDR3 reads CAISELGQGFEQYF. Written as DNA, the CDR3 is TGTGCCATCAGTGAACTGGGACAGGGATTCGAGCAGTACTTC.

This clonotype was seen many times. The rearrangement links TRBV13 to TRBJ2-6; D might be TRBD2 (6 bases). Looked up from germline, CDR1 is PRHDT and CDR2 is FYEKMQ (reference sequence). V lost 10 bases and J lost 3, with 16 bases in between. The length of the CDR3 is 15 residues. The CDR3 DNA is TGTGCCACGACGAGCGCGGGGCGTGGGGCCAACGTCCTGACTTTC. Its protein is CATTSAGRGANVLTF.

With regard to this clonotype: This clone may be a read error of a much larger clone one base away. This chain uses TRBV6-1 with TRBJ1-6; D unclear. This CDR3 has 13 amino acids. The germline V gene encodes CDR1 MNHNS and CDR2 SASEGT. The CDR3 nucleotides read TGTGCCAGCAGTTCGGGGATAAATTCACACCTCCACTTT. As protein: CASSSGINSHLHF.

Ten or more counts support this clonotype. DNA of the CDR3: TGTGCCAGCAGCCTCACTTCCGGAGTGAACACTGAAGCTTTCTTT. This encodes CASSLTSGVNTEAFF. This chain links TRBV12-3 or TRBV12-4 with TRBJ1-1; D is unclear. V lost 6 bases, J lost 0 bases, and 14 bases lay in between. The CDR3 has 15 residues.

This clonotype was counted at least ten times. The rearrangement joins TRBV2 to TRBJ1-3; D not certain. The length of the CDR3 is 15 residues. With 8 bases removed from V and 3 bases from J, the gap between germline ends came to 17 bases. The germline gives CDR1 SNHLY, CDR2 FYNNEI. CDR3 DNA sequence: TGTGCCAGCCGGTGGAAACAGCCTGTTGGAAACACCATATATTTT. Translating gives CASRWKQPVGNTIYF.

This clonotype has ten or more counts. This chain connects TRBV5-1 to TRBJ1-2, with TRBD1 matching 7 bases. Unmatched junction bases numbered 6, after V lost 0 bases and J lost 4 bases. This CDR3 has 15 amino acids. CDR1 is SGHRS and CDR2 is YFSETQ in the germline V gene. The CDR3 is CASSLEGSGGYGYTF. In nucleotides, the CDR3 is TGCGCCAGCAGCTTGGAAGGGTCAGGGGGCTATGGCTACACCTTC.

This clonotype was seen repeatedly, ten times or more. The chain is built from TRBV5-1 and TRBJ1-2; D not resolved. Trimming removed 0 bases at V and 0 bases at J, with 6 bases between. The CDR3 loop spans 14 amino acids. Germline CDR1 reads SGHRS; CDR2 reads YFSETQ. Here the CDR3 reads CASSLVAANYGYTF. Written as DNA, the CDR3 is TGCGCCAGCAGCTTGGTAGCGGCTAACTATGGCTACACCTTC.

This clonotype came up many times. The chain is built from TRBV24-1 and TRBJ2-5; D possibly corresponds to TRBD1 (5 bases). CDR3 length equals 16 residues. The germline V gene encodes CDR1 KGHDR and CDR2 SFDVKD. Trimming stripped 1 base from V and 0 bases from J, with 11 bases between. CDR3 DNA sequence: TGTGCCACCAGTGATTTCAACAGGCTAAACCAAGAGACCCAGTACTTC. It specifies CATSDFNRLNQETQYF.

The rearrangement links TRBV4-1 to TRBJ1-1; TRBD1 agrees at 10 bases. The V and J ends lost 1 base and 9 bases, in that order; junction bases with no gene match: 5. Germline CDR1 MGHRA, CDR2 YSYEKL. The CDR3 is 14 residues long. The CDR3 sequence is CASSQADRGRKAFF. In DNA form, the CDR3 reads TGCGCCAGCAGCCAAGCCGACAGGGGGCGAAAAGCTTTCTTT.

This clonotype was counted ten times or more. This chain uses TRBV12-3 or TRBV12-4 with TRBJ2-7; possibly TRBD1 for D (5 bases). This CDR3 is built from 15 residues. With 6 bases removed from V and 0 bases from J, the gap between germline ends came to 15 bases. CDR3 protein: CASSPPAGFSYEQYF. The DNA for the CDR3 is TGTGCCAGCAGCCCCCCCGCAGGGTTCTCCTACGAGCAGTACTTC.

This chain links TRBV7-2 with TRBJ1-1, with 7 bases aligning to TRBD1. This CDR3 has 14 amino acids. Germline lookup yields CDR1 SGHTA and CDR2 FQGNSA. The J segment lost 5 bases and the V segment lost 5 bases, leaving 8 bases of the junction unmatched. DNA for the CDR3: TGTGCCAGCAGCCGAACCCCGGACAGGACTGAAGCTTTCTTT. Encoded protein: CASSRTPDRTEAFF.

The genes are TRBV6-2 or TRBV6-3 and TRBJ2-5; tentatively, D is TRBD1 or TRBD2 (5 bases each). Trimming removed 7 bases from V and 2 bases from J, with 17 bases in between. The length of the CDR3 is 15 residues. In germline, CDR1 is MNHEY, CDR2 SVGEGT. CDR3 region: CASTGGGKFQETQYF. CDR3 coding DNA: TGTGCCAGCACCGGTGGGGGAAAATTTCAAGAGACCCAGTACTTC.

The CDR3 DNA is TGCGCCAGCAGCTTGTACCCTGGGGGCAACAACTATGGCTACACCTTC. Protein sequence: CASSLYPGGNNYGYTF. The J gene is TRBJ1-2, the V gene TRBV5-1, with D tentatively TRBD1 (6 bases). The germline gives CDR1 SGHRS, CDR2 YFSETQ. The CDR3 is 16 residues long. Trimming removed 1 base from V and 2 bases from J, with 15 bases in between.

This clonotype appeared a few times. The chain employs TRBV6-1 and TRBJ1-1, with TRBD1 as a possible D gene (6 bases). Germline V gene data show CDR1 as MNHNS and CDR2 as SASEGT. The CDR3 totals 15 residues. V was pared by 2 bases and J by 1 base, with 11 bases between. The CDR3 DNA reads TGTGCCAGCAGTGAACGGGGGGGCCGGAACACTGAAGCTTTCTTT. Its translation: CASSERGGRNTEAFF.

V and J are TRBV6-1 and TRBJ1-1; unclear D gene. Trimming took 2 bases from V and 4 from J, leaving 14 bases between them. Germline loops: CDR1 MNHNS, CDR2 SASEGT. This CDR3 is built from 15 residues. The CDR3 sequence: CASSELGSLGTEAFF. Written as DNA, the CDR3 is TGTGCCAGCAGTGAACTGGGATCATTGGGCACTGAAGCTTTCTTT.

In its sample, this clonotype was seen many times. The chain joins TRBV11-2 to TRBJ2-5; TRBD2 matches at 8 bases. Germline CDR1 reads SGHAT; CDR2 reads FQNNGV. V was clipped by 0 bases and J by 5 bases; unmatched bases: 5. The CDR3 spans 15 residues. The CDR3 DNA follows: TGTGCCAGCAGCTTAGAATTGCTAGCGGGTGAGACCCAGTACTTC. This gives the protein CASSLELLAGETQYF.

The chain couples TRBV11-2 to TRBJ1-6, with D maybe TRBD1 (5 bases). The CDR3 is 11 residues long. In germline, CDR1 is SGHAT, CDR2 FQNNGV. Trimming cost V 5 bases and J 12 bases, with 8 bases left between them. The CDR3 loop reads CASSAGGPLHF. CDR3 in DNA: TGTGCCAGCAGCGCCGGGGGACCCCTCCACTTT.

This clonotype was seen more than once but under ten times. The chain links TRBV6-2 or TRBV6-3 to TRBJ2-5; possibly TRBD1 for D (5 bases). The V gene lost 5 bases and the J gene lost 5 bases, with 18 bases spanning the gap. Germline lookup yields CDR1 MNHEY and CDR2 SVGEGT. The CDR3 consists of 15 residues. The CDR3 loop reads CASSRTRVGMETQYF. The CDR3 DNA reads TGTGCCAGCAGTAGGACAAGGGTGGGGATGGAGACCCAGTACTTC.

Many counts were recorded for this clonotype. The chain recombines TRBV30 with TRBJ1-5; TRBD1 matches at 8 bases. From germline, CDR1 is GTSNPN and CDR2 SVGIG (reference sequence). With 2 bases clipped from V and 6 bases from J, the junction kept 6 bases outside the gene matches. This CDR3 is 14 amino acids long. For the CDR3, the DNA is TGTGCCTGGAGTCTCGACAGGGGTGGTCAGCCCCAGCATTTT. This codes for CAWSLDRGGQPQHF. The full variable domain, its missing parts supplied by reference TRBV30 and TRBJ1-5, is SQTIHQWPATLVQPVGSPLSLECTVEGTSNPNLYWYRQAAGRGLQLLFYSVGIGQISSEVPQNLSASRPQDRQFILSSKKLLLSDSGFYLCAWSLDRGGQPQHFGDGTRLSIL.

This clonotype was picked up many times. This chain connects TRBV29-1 to TRBJ1-1; no definite D call. The CDR3 is 14 amino acids. Trimming stripped 5 bases from V and 1 base from J, with 14 bases between. From germline, CDR1 is SQVTM and CDR2 ANQGSEA. The CDR3 sequence is CSVRKDFRNTEAFF. Written as DNA, the CDR3 is TGCAGCGTTCGAAAGGACTTTCGGAACACTGAAGCTTTCTTT.

Ten or more counts support this clonotype. CDR3 coding DNA: TGTGCCAGCAGTTTCAGGGGTAGGGGGTTAGCTTTCTTT. Its protein product is CASSFRGRGLAFF. The V call is TRBV27, the J call TRBJ1-1; a possible D gene is TRBD1 (6 bases). V shed 3 bases and J shed 10 bases, with 15 bases lying between them. This CDR3 region has 13 residues. Germline assignment: CDR1 MNHEY and CDR2 SMNVEV (reference sequence).